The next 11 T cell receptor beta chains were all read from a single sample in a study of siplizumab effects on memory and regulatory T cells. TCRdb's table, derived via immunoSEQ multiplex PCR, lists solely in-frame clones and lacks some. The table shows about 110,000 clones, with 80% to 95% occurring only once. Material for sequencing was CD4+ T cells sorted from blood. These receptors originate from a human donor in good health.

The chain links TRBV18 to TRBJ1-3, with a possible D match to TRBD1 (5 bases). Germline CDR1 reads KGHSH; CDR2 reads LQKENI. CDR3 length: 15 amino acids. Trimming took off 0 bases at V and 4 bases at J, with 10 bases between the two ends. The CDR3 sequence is CASSPPTGVGNTIYF. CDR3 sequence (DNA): TGTGCCAGCTCACCACCGACGGGGGTCGGAAACACCATATATTTT.

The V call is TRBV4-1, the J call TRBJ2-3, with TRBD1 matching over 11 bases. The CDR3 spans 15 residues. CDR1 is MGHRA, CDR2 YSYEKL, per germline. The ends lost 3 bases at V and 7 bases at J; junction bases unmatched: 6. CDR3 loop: CASSHPGQGVNTQYF. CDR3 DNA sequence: TGCGCCAGCAGCCACCCGGGACAGGGGGTGAATACGCAGTATTTT.

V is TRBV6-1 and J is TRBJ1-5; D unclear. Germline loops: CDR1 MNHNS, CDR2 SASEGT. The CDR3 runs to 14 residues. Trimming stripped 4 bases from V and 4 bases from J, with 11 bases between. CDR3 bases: TGTGCCAGCAGTGCGTTAGCGTATAATCAGCCCCAGCATTTT. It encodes CASSALAYNQPQHF.

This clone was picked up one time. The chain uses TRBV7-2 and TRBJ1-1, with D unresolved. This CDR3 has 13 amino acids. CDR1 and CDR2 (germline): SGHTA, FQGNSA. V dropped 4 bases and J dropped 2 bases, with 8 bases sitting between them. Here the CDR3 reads CASSSQANTEAFF. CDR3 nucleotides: TGTGCCAGCAGCTCCCAGGCAAACACTGAAGCTTTCTTT. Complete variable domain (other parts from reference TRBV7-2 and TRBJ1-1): GAGVSQSPSNKVTEKGKDVELRCDPISGHTALYWYRQSLGQGLEFLIYFQGNSAPDKSGLPSDRFSAERTGGSVSTLTIQRTQQEDSAVYLCASSSQANTEAFFGQGTRLTVV.

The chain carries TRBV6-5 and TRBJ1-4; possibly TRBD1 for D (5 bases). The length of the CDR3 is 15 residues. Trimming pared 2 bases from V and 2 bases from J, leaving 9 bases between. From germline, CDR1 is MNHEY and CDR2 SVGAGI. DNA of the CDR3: TGTGCCAGCAGTTACGGGGGGTGGACTAATGAAAAACTGTTTTTT. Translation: CASSYGGWTNEKLFF.

CDR3 sequence (DNA): TGTGCCAGCAGCGTATCCTACGGGAACTCTGGAAACACCATATATTTT. This encodes CASSVSYGNSGNTIYF. The chain joins TRBV9 to TRBJ1-3; D ambiguous. The V and J ends lost 1 base and 0 bases respectively, with 11 bases between them. This CDR3 comprises 16 residues. In germline, CDR1 is SGDLS, CDR2 YYNGEE.

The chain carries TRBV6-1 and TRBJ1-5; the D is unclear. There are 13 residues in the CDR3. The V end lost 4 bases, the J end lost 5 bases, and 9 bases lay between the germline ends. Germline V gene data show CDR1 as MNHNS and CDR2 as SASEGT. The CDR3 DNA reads TGTGCCAGCAGTGGGACTCGGGATCAGCCCCAGCATTTT. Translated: CASSGTRDQPQHF.

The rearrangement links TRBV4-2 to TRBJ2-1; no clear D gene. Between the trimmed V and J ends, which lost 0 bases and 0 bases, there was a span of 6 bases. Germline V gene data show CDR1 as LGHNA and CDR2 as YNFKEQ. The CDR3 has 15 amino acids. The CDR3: CASSQDWVSYNEQFF. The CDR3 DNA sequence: TGTGCCAGCAGCCAAGACTGGGTCTCCTACAATGAGCAGTTCTTC.

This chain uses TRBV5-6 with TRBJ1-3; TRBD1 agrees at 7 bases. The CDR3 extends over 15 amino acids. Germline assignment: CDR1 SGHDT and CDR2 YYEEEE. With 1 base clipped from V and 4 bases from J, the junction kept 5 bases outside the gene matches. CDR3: CASSLIQGSGNTIYF. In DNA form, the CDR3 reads TGTGCCAGCAGCTTGATACAGGGGTCCGGAAACACCATATATTTT.

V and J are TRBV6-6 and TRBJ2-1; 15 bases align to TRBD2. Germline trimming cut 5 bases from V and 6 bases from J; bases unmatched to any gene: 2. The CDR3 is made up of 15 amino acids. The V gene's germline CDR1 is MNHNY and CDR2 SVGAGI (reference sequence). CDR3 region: CASSRTSGGANEQFF. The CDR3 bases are TGTGCCAGCAGTCGGACTAGCGGGGGGGCCAATGAGCAGTTCTTC.

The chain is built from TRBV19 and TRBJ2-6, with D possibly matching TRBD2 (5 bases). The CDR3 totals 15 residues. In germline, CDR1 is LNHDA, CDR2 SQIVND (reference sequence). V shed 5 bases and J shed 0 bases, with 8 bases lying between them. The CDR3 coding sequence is TGTGCCAGTAGTCCACGGGGCTCTGGGGCCAACGTCCTGACTTTC. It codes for CASSPRGSGANVLTF.